A single sample is the source of the 5 T cell receptor beta chains below, sequenced in a study of T cell responses to AZD1222 COVID-19 vaccine. The method was immunoSEQ multiplex PCR; TCRdb's version includes in-frame clones alone and lacks a portion of them. This sample has over 120,000 clones, with about 93% found just once. The specimen comprised peripheral blood, sampled on day 0 of AZD1222 vaccination. All receptors derive from an adult in good health.

This sequence joins TRBV9 and TRBJ2-1; 7 bases match TRBD2. V lost 3 bases and J lost 8; bases outside the gene matches: 5. The CDR3 length is 13 residues. Germline V gives CDR1 SGDLS, CDR2 YYNGEE. The CDR3 region has the DNA TGTGCCAGCAGCGGGGGACTAACCCATGAGCAGTTCTTC. Translating gives CASSGGLTHEQFF.

The V call is TRBV18, the J call TRBJ1-2; TRBD1 aligns across 10 bases. The V segment lost 4 bases and the J segment 1 base; nucleotides outside the gene matches: 6. The CDR3 length is 16 residues. The germline CDR1 and CDR2 sequences are KGHSH and LQKENI. CDR3 DNA: TGTGCCAGCTCACAAATCGGGACAGGGGATAACTATGGCTACACCTTC. Protein: CASSQIGTGDNYGYTF.

There are a few counts of this clone. The chain couples TRBV30 to TRBJ1-3; 8 bases align to TRBD1. CDR1 and CDR2 from the germline V gene are GTSNPN and SVGIG (reference sequence). The CDR3 has 14 amino acids. J was trimmed by 3 bases and V by 1 base; bases with no gene match: 2. CDR3 amino acids: CAWSADRGGNTIYF. Here the CDR3 DNA reads TGTGCCTGGAGTGCCGACAGGGGTGGAAACACCATATATTTT.

V and J are TRBV18 and TRBJ2-7; 7 nucleotides agree with TRBD2. This CDR3 is built from 16 residues. CDR1 is KGHSH, CDR2 LQKENI, per germline. Trimming took 3 bases from V and 0 from J; bases not matched to a gene: 8. DNA for the CDR3: TGTGCCAGCTCACCGATGGGACTACTAAGCTCCTACGAGCAGTACTTC. Its translation: CASSPMGLLSSYEQYF.

CDR3 sequence: CASRNTGTSGYEQYF. Here the CDR3 DNA reads TGTGCCAGCAGAAATACCGGGACTAGCGGGTACGAGCAGTACTTC. V and J are TRBV6-5 and TRBJ2-7; 12 bases agree with TRBD2. The germline gives CDR1 MNHEY, CDR2 SVGAGI. The CDR3 covers 15 residues. V lost 6 bases, J lost 4 bases, and 7 bases stayed unmatched.